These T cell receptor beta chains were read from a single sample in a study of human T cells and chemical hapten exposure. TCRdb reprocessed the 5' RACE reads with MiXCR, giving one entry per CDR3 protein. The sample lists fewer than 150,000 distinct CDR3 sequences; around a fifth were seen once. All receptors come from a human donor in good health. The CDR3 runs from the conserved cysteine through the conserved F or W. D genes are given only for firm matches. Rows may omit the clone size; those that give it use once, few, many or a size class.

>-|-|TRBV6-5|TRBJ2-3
CASSRDTSTDTQYF
TGTGCCAGCAGCCGCGACACGAGCACAGATACGCAGTATTTT
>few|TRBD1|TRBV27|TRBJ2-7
CASSLSITGVEQYF
TGTGCCAGCAGTTTATCGATAACAGGGGTCGAGCAGTACTTC
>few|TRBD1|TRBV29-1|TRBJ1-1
CSVGWTGNAEAFF
TGCAGCGTAGGGTGGACAGGGAACGCTGAAGCTTTCTTT
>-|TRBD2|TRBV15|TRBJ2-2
CATSRDRLAGGTGELFF
TGTGCCACCAGCAGAGATCGCCTAGCGGGAGGGACCGGGGAGCTGTTTTTT
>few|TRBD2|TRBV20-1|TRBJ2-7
CSARATSGNYEQYF
TGCAGTGCTAGGGCGACTAGCGGGAACTACGAGCAGTACTTC
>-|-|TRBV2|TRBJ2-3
CAGHSGFSTDTQYF
TGTGCCGGCCATAGCGGATTTAGCACAGATACGCAGTATTTT
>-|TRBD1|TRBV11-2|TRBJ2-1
CASSFTDRAYNEQFF
TGTGCCAGCAGCTTCACGGACAGGGCCTACAATGAGCAGTTCTTC
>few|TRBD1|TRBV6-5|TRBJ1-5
CASRPGQGYQPQHF
TGTGCCAGCAGGCCGGGACAGGGATATCAGCCCCAGCATTTT
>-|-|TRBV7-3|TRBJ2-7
CASSLSAGPYEQYF
TGTGCCAGCAGCTTATCGGCAGGGCCCTACGAGCAGTACTTC
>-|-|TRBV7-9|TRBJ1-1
CASRRVGGAFF
TGTGCCAGCAGGCGTGTAGGTGGGGCTTTCTTT
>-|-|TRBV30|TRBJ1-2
CAWSVHGSYGYTF
TGTGCCTGGAGTGTACACGGGAGCTATGGCTACACCTTC
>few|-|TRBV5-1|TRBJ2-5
CASSLEVQETQYF
TGCGCCAGCAGCTTGGAAGTCCAAGAGACCCAGTACTTC
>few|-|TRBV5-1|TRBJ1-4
CASSLGRAAEKLFF
TGCGCCAGCAGCTTGGGCAGGGCGGCAGAAAAACTGTTTTTT
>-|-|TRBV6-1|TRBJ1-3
CASSEDGRSSSGNTIYF
TGTGCCAGCAGTGAAGACGGCAGGAGTAGCTCTGGAAACACCATATATTTT
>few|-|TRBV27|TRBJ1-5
CASSKKDGPIQHF
TGTGCCAGCAGTAAAAAGGACGGGCCGATCCAGCATTTT
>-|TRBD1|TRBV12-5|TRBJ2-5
CASGPGTGEETQYF
TGTGCTAGTGGTCCCGGGACAGGGGAAGAGACCCAGTACTTC
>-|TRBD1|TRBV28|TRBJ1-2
CASSSNAPRLDRDEHGYTF
TGTGCCAGCAGTTCCAATGCCCCCAGATTAGACAGGGATGAGCATGGCTACACCTTC
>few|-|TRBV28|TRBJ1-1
CASSPQYTTEAFF
TGTGCCAGCAGTCCCCAATATACCACTGAAGCTTTCTTT
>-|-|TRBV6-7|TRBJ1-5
CASSYSRGTGLVCPQHF
TGTGCCAGCAGTTACTCGAGGGGGACTGGTCTAGTATGTCCCCAGCATTTT
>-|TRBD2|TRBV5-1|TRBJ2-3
CASSLFTSGSTRGDTDTQYF
TGCGCCAGCAGCTTGTTCACTAGCGGGAGTACGCGAGGGGATACAGATACGCAGTATTTT
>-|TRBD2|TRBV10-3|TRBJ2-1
CAISEGLAGGDEQFF
TGTGCCATCAGTGAAGGGCTAGCGGGAGGGGATGAGCAGTTCTTC
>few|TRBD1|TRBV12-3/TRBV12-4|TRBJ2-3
CASSRRQGARADTQYF
TGTGCCAGCAGTCGTCGACAGGGGGCTAGAGCAGATACGCAGTATTTT
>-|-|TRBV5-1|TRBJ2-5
CASSHGTQETQYF
TGCGCCAGCAGCCACGGGACGCAGGAGACCCAGTACTTC
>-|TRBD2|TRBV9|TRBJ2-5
CASSVDQDGRAWETQYF
TGTGCCAGCAGCGTAGATCAGGACGGGAGGGCCTGGGAGACCCAGTACTTC
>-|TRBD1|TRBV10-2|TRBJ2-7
CASTLTTGGDYEQYF
TGCGCCAGCACACTCACGACAGGGGGCGACTACGAGCAGTACTTC
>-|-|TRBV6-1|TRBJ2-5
CASTDRGGQETQYF
TGTGCCAGCACCGACAGGGGAGGGCAAGAGACCCAGTACTTC
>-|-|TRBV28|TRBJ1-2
CASSLDPSYGYTF
TGTGCCAGCAGTTTAGACCCGAGCTATGGCTACACCTTC
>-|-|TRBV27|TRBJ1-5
CASSTQGGLSNQPQHF
TGTGCCAGCAGTACACAGGGCGGATTAAGCAATCAGCCCCAGCATTTT
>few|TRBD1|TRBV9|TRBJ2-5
CASSPRDRVGLETQYF
TGTGCCAGCAGCCCTAGGGACAGGGTCGGTTTGGAGACCCAGTACTTC
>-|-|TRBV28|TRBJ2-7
CASSSFSYEQYF
TGTGCCAGCAGTTCTTTCAGCTACGAGCAGTACTTC
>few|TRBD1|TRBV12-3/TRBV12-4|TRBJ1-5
CASRGDRGIQPQHF
TGTGCCAGCAGAGGGGACAGGGGGATTCAGCCCCAGCATTTT
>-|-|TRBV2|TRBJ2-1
CASSALANNYYNEQFF
TGTGCCAGCAGCGCCCTAGCGAACAACTACTACAATGAGCAGTTCTTC
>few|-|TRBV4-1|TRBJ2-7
CASSQVPRPTYEQYF
TGCGCCAGCAGCCAAGTGCCACGCCCTACCTACGAGCAGTACTTC
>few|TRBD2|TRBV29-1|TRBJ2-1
CSVEPKTSGGYNEQFF
TGCAGCGTTGAGCCGAAAACTAGCGGGGGTTACAATGAGCAGTTCTTC
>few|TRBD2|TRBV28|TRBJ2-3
CASTLSGMRTDTQYF
TGTGCCAGCACTCTTAGCGGGATGAGGACAGATACGCAGTATTTT
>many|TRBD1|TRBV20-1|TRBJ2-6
CSAETGSIRANVLTF
TGCAGTGCGGAGACAGGGAGCATCCGGGCCAACGTCCTGACTTTC
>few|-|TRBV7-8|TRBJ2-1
CASSPARVVNNEQFF
TGTGCCAGCAGTCCAGCGAGGGTAGTTAACAATGAGCAGTTCTTC
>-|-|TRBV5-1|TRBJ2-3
CASSSATGAQGTQYF
TGCGCCAGCAGCTCGGCAACGGGGGCACAGGGTACGCAGTATTTT
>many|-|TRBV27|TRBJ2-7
CASSPDWTEVPYEQYF
TGTGCCAGCAGTCCAGATTGGACGGAGGTGCCCTACGAGCAGTACTTC
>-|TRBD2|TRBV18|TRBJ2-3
CASSPQTSGSIPDTQYF
TGTGCCAGCTCACCGCAGACTAGCGGGAGCATCCCAGATACGCAGTATTTT
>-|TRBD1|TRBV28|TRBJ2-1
CASTATGTGGQFF
TGTGCCAGCACGGCTACTGGGACAGGCGGGCAGTTCTTC
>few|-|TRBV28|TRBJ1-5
CASGPLAGNQPQHF
TGTGCCAGCGGCCCCCTAGCGGGGAATCAGCCCCAGCATTTT
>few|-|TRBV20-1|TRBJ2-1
CSARDPRSYNEQFF
TGCAGTGCTAGAGATCCCCGCTCCTACAATGAGCAGTTCTTC
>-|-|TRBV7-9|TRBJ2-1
CASTLAVEQFF
TGTGCCAGCACCTTAGCGGTTGAGCAGTTCTTC
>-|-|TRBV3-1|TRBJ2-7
CASSQPGLQRTYEQYF
TGTGCCAGCAGCCAACCCGGACTCCAGCGCACCTACGAGCAGTACTTC
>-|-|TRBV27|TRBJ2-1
CASSLPPNEQFF
TGTGCCAGCAGTTTACCCCCAAATGAGCAGTTCTTC
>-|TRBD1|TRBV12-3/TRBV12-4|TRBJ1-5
CASSSYRGDQPQHF
TGTGCCAGCAGTTCCTACAGGGGGGATCAGCCCCAGCATTTT
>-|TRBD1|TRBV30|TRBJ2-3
CALETGTGTDTQYF
TGTGCCCTCGAAACCGGGACAGGTACAGATACGCAGTATTTT
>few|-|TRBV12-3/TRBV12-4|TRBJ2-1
CASSTPETRIRNEQFF
TGTGCCAGCAGCACCCCCGAGACTAGGATCCGCAATGAGCAGTTCTTC
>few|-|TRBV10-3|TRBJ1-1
CAHERERTEAFF
TGTGCCCACGAGAGAGAACGCACTGAAGCTTTCTTT
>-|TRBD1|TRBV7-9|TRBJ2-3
CASRSIKPRGTANTSTDTQYF
TGTGCCAGCAGGTCAATTAAACCAAGGGGGACAGCGAATACTAGCACAGATACGCAGTATTTT
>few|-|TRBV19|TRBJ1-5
CASSSSQPQHF
TGTGCCAGTAGTAGTAGTCAGCCCCAGCATTTT
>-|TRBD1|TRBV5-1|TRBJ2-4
CASSLAGQGVNIQYF
TGCGCCAGCAGCTTGGCAGGACAGGGCGTAAACATTCAGTACTTC
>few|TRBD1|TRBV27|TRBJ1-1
CASSLYQGGTEAFF
TGTGCCAGCAGTTTATACCAGGGGGGTACTGAAGCTTTCTTT
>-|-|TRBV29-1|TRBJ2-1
CSVGLANHEQFF
TGCAGCGTTGGTCTAGCTAACCATGAGCAGTTCTTC